The rows below give T cell receptor beta chains drawn from one sample of a study of neurological immune-mediated disorders. From the 5' RACE reads, TCRdb called clonotypes with MiXCR, one entry per CDR3 protein. The sample records under 50,000 distinct CDR3 sequences, roughly 14% being singletons. The sample consisted of PBMCs. These TCRs come from a male donor with HTLV-1-associated myelopathy (HAM/TSP). Both conserved end residues are trimmed from each CDR3. For some rows the clone size is stated as once, few or many, or as a class when expanded; others skip it.

v_call: TRBV6-2/TRBV6-3
clone_size: many
j_call: TRBJ1-5
cdr3_aa: ASSYSGVGNQPQH

v_call: TRBV5-5
clone_size: many
j_call: TRBJ2-2
cdr3_aa: ASSLLTGELF

v_call: TRBV20-1
clone_size: many
j_call: TRBJ2-3
cdr3_aa: SASPLAADTQY

v_call: TRBV5-1
clone_size: many
j_call: TRBJ2-5
cdr3_aa: ASSQGVEETQY

v_call: TRBV12-3/TRBV12-4
clone_size: many
j_call: TRBJ1-6
cdr3_aa: ASSFEISPLH

v_call: TRBV5-1
clone_size: many
j_call: TRBJ2-5
cdr3_aa: ASSLVDGQKETQY

v_call: TRBV6-6
clone_size: .
j_call: TRBJ2-7
cdr3_aa: ASSYPDRVYEHY

v_call: TRBV7-9
clone_size: many
j_call: TRBJ2-3
cdr3_aa: ASSPGTTSTDTQY

v_call: TRBV20-1
clone_size: many
j_call: TRBJ2-7
cdr3_aa: SARDLYGRGNEQY

v_call: TRBV27
clone_size: many
j_call: TRBJ2-1
cdr3_aa: ASSFTAGGIRNEQF

v_call: TRBV5-6
clone_size: many
j_call: TRBJ1-4
cdr3_aa: ASSSPSGPPTGEKLF

v_call: TRBV20-1
clone_size: .
j_call: TRBJ2-1
cdr3_aa: SADGMTGSRDNEQF

v_call: TRBV5-6
clone_size: many
j_call: TRBJ2-5
cdr3_aa: ASSPVPGAETQY

v_call: TRBV4-2
clone_size: many
j_call: TRBJ2-3
cdr3_aa: ASSPETSGGADTQY

v_call: TRBV6-5
clone_size: many
j_call: TRBJ1-5
cdr3_aa: ASSYEGVGSNQPQH

v_call: TRBV18
clone_size: medium-sized
j_call: TRBJ1-1
cdr3_aa: ASSGQANTEAF

v_call: TRBV5-6
clone_size: many
j_call: TRBJ2-1
cdr3_aa: ASSFGSGHEQF

v_call: TRBV20-1
clone_size: many
j_call: TRBJ2-3
cdr3_aa: SANAGTSIDTQY

v_call: TRBV15
clone_size: .
j_call: TRBJ1-2
cdr3_aa: ATSGRQGANYDYT

v_call: TRBV20-1
clone_size: many
j_call: TRBJ1-1
cdr3_aa: SVRDNIGAEAF

v_call: TRBV10-1
clone_size: many
j_call: TRBJ2-1
cdr3_aa: ASSVKRGANAYNEQF

v_call: TRBV9
clone_size: many
j_call: TRBJ2-7
cdr3_aa: ASSVATAGGLNEQY

v_call: TRBV7-6
clone_size: many
j_call: TRBJ1-1
cdr3_aa: ASSLVGQGLNTEAF

v_call: TRBV20-1
clone_size: many
j_call: TRBJ2-7
cdr3_aa: SAREGPGGQY

v_call: TRBV12-3/TRBV12-4
clone_size: many
j_call: TRBJ2-1
cdr3_aa: ASSLASGAGYNEQF

v_call: TRBV5-1
clone_size: many
j_call: TRBJ2-3
cdr3_aa: ASSRDRGTDTQY

v_call: TRBV5-1
clone_size: many
j_call: TRBJ1-1
cdr3_aa: ASSLEAAGTEAF

v_call: TRBV20-1
clone_size: many
j_call: TRBJ2-3
cdr3_aa: SAPSSYTDTQY

v_call: TRBV5-1
clone_size: many
j_call: TRBJ2-2
cdr3_aa: ASSPGLATGELF

v_call: TRBV27
clone_size: many
j_call: TRBJ2-1
cdr3_aa: ASRGQGGEQF

v_call: TRBV14
clone_size: many
j_call: TRBJ2-5
cdr3_aa: ASSQDHGWETQY

v_call: TRBV25-1
clone_size: many
j_call: TRBJ2-1
cdr3_aa: ASSDWAAQMGYEQF

v_call: TRBV20-1
clone_size: many
j_call: TRBJ2-1
cdr3_aa: SARGHSGNYNEQF

v_call: TRBV5-1
clone_size: .
j_call: TRBJ2-7
cdr3_aa: ASSLELAGVRPHEQY

v_call: TRBV20-1
clone_size: many
j_call: TRBJ2-5
cdr3_aa: SASDRVETQY

v_call: TRBV7-6
clone_size: many
j_call: TRBJ1-1
cdr3_aa: ASSLTRGVGTEAF

v_call: TRBV6-5
clone_size: many
j_call: TRBJ1-3
cdr3_aa: ASSLGPGNTIY

v_call: TRBV5-1
clone_size: many
j_call: TRBJ2-3
cdr3_aa: ASGDAGTSNTDTQY

v_call: TRBV5-5
clone_size: many
j_call: TRBJ1-5
cdr3_aa: ASSPGGVSNQPQH

v_call: TRBV4-2
clone_size: many
j_call: TRBJ1-2
cdr3_aa: ASSQAGSRVGYT

v_call: TRBV7-2
clone_size: few
j_call: TRBJ1-2
cdr3_aa: ASSLDAGKYNYGYT

v_call: TRBV5-1
clone_size: .
j_call: TRBJ2-1
cdr3_aa: ASSPPSGSYNEQF

v_call: TRBV5-6
clone_size: many
j_call: TRBJ1-3
cdr3_aa: ASSLREFSGNTIY

v_call: TRBV20-1
clone_size: many
j_call: TRBJ1-6
cdr3_aa: SAPDRGPRNSPLH

v_call: TRBV20-1
clone_size: .
j_call: TRBJ2-7
cdr3_aa: RTIQDYEQY

v_call: TRBV6-5
clone_size: .
j_call: TRBJ2-7
cdr3_aa: ASSYSRDSSYEQY

v_call: TRBV6-5
clone_size: many
j_call: TRBJ2-5
cdr3_aa: ASSYSFGRLGETQY

v_call: TRBV7-9
clone_size: many
j_call: TRBJ1-1
cdr3_aa: ASRVGSEGTEAF

v_call: TRBV15
clone_size: many
j_call: TRBJ1-1
cdr3_aa: ATSRGQVNTEAF

v_call: TRBV7-2
clone_size: many
j_call: TRBJ2-4
cdr3_aa: ASSLEGGLAKNIQY

v_call: TRBV4-1
clone_size: .
j_call: TRBJ1-4
cdr3_aa: ASSQVVGGPNEKLF

v_call: TRBV5-5
clone_size: many
j_call: TRBJ2-4
cdr3_aa: ASSSGPSIGIQY

v_call: TRBV29-1
clone_size: many
j_call: TRBJ1-5
cdr3_aa: SALTAGGQPQH

v_call: TRBV12-3/TRBV12-4
clone_size: many
j_call: TRBJ1-5
cdr3_aa: ASANRAIHNQPQH

v_call: TRBV7-8
clone_size: many
j_call: TRBJ2-7
cdr3_aa: ASSLGHNSYEQY

v_call: TRBV14
clone_size: many
j_call: TRBJ2-2
cdr3_aa: ASSPTETGELF

v_call: TRBV29-1
clone_size: many
j_call: TRBJ2-7
cdr3_aa: SVEEQGKSYEQY

v_call: TRBV7-2
clone_size: many
j_call: TRBJ2-1
cdr3_aa: ASSLHQSLDEQF

v_call: TRBV5-6
clone_size: few
j_call: TRBJ1-2
cdr3_aa: ASSSWDRPNYGYT